This TCR beta chain was profiled in a study of chemoradiotherapy in HPV16-positive cancers. Assay: immunoSEQ multiplex PCR; the TCRdb copy retains only in-frame clones and omits some. The table lists over a thousand clones, around four fifths of them singletons. The CDR3 has 19 amino acids. Trimming cost V 5 bases and J 2 bases; bases outside gene matches: 13. CDR1 is SEHNR, CDR2 FQNEAQ, per germline (reference sequence). Study outcomes and limitations: Candidate HPV-specific clones and E7-related TCR motifs grew in tumor during treatment.

As concerns this clone: Its antigen is as yet unknown.

The source is a human donor with HPV-associated anogenital cancer. This chain connects TRBV7-9 to TRBJ2-2; 11 bases are shared with TRBD2. Material: tumor tissue, obtained from a patient who underwent chemoradiotherapy. The CDR3 bases are TGTGCCAGCAGCCTCAGAACGGGACTAGCGGTTTTCAACACCGGGGAGCTGTTTTTT. It codes for CASSLRTGLAVFNTGELFF.